This TCR beta chain is from a study of blood T cell repertoires in COVID-19. Study-level background: Some COVID-19 samples were acute and others convalescent; all came from the United States, Italy and Spain. The analysed material was cDNA or gDNA that came from T cells, B-cell-depleted T cells, or PBMCs.

In the authors' workflow: For nucleated cells, counts were estimated from reference gene primer amplification. TCRdb's table, derived via immunoSEQ multiplex PCR, lists solely in-frame clones and lacks some. D and trimming come from the DNA, and the V and J calls and clone size come from that table. The sample contains around 100,000 clones, around 84% of which appear only once. Germline trimming cut 2 bases from V and 4 bases from J; bases unmatched to any gene: 7. The CDR3 loop spans 15 amino acids. The germline V gene has CDR1 MNHNS and CDR2 SASEGT. The source material was peripheral blood. The rearrangement links TRBV6-1 to TRBJ1-2, with TRBD1 matching 7 bases. The TCR originated in an older woman with acute or convalescent COVID-19. For the CDR3, the DNA is TGTGCCAGCAGTGAACACTGGACAGGCCCCTATGGCTACACCTTC. This sequence encodes CASSEHWTGPYGYTF.